This T cell receptor (beta chain) was identified in a study of shared clonotypes between healthy human individuals. Background on the study: Per donor, CD8 memory used one plate, CD8 naive used two, CD4 memory used three and CD4 naive used three. Study-level points and caveats: Rarefaction indicated that sorted-subset sequencing remained incomplete although depth was large.

Replicate sorted-subset PCRs were loaded with about 0.2 ug DNA, 30,000 to 35,000 T cell genomes. Sequenced by immunoSEQ multiplex PCR; TCRdb stores in-frame clones only, minus some. The repertoire has 1,500,000 or so clones, around 97% of them found once; the top ten carry roughly 1.2%. This CDR3 spans 19 amino acids. CD4+ cells yielded CD45RA+ naive and CD45RA-negative memory subsets. Regarding this clone: The antigen remains undetermined.

The receptor comes from a man aged 30 to 39 in good health. Sequencing was performed on naive CD4+ T cells sorted from blood. Regarding subset: CD45RA+ positively selected. The gene calls are TRBV12-2 and TRBJ2-1. TRBV12-2 is marked as a pseudogene. The CDR3 loop is CASRLVRGEVDSDYNEQFF. Written as DNA, the CDR3 is TGTGCAAGTCGCTTAGTTAGGGGGGAGGTCGACAGCGACTACAATGAGCAGTTCTTC.